What follows describes a single T cell receptor beta chain. The sample is drawn from a study of blood T cells in healthy people across ages. Looked up from germline, CDR1 is MDHEN and CDR2 is SYDVKM. V lost 3 bases to trimming and J lost 2 bases; unmatched junction nucleotides: 12. This CDR3 is 17 amino acids long. Next came a second PCR, run for roughly 7 to 12 cycles, which used a sample-barcoded 5' primer along with a J-beta primer mix. TCRdb re-called the 5' RACE reads with MiXCR, one entry per CDR3 protein. Of about 1.8 million distinct CDR3 sequences listed, 49% are singletons. Source material: blood. V and J are TRBV28 and TRBJ2-5, with 7 bases aligning to TRBD1. This clonotype originated in a woman between 35 and 50 years old in good health. CDR3 in amino acids: CASSFLPGQQLQETQYF. CDR3 coding DNA: TGTGCCAGCAGTTTTCTACCGGGACAGCAGTTACAAGAGACCCAGTACTTC.